This T cell receptor beta chain was captured in a study of response to subunit inactivated influenza vaccine. Study-wide results and limits: Authors proposed each seasonal influenza vaccination draws in few new T cells.

V lost 4 bases and J lost 5; bases outside the gene matches: 7. This CDR3 region has 14 residues. Germline V gene data show CDR1 as SGHTA and CDR2 as FQGNSA. TCRdb re-called the RT-PCR reads with MiXCR, one entry per CDR3 protein. This table holds 490,000 or so distinct CDR3 sequences, approximately 7.6% found once. This clonotype has more than one count but fewer than ten. No antigen is known for it. Here the sequenced sample was PBMCs from blood, taken around 25 months after vaccination. The chain recombines TRBV7-2 with TRBJ2-7; 8 bases agree with TRBD1. The source of this sequence is a man aged 50-75 years who received an inactivated influenza vaccine. Here the CDR3 reads CASSSRQGTNEQYF. CDR3 bases: TGTGCCAGCAGCTCTAGACAGGGGACGAACGAGCAGTACTTC.